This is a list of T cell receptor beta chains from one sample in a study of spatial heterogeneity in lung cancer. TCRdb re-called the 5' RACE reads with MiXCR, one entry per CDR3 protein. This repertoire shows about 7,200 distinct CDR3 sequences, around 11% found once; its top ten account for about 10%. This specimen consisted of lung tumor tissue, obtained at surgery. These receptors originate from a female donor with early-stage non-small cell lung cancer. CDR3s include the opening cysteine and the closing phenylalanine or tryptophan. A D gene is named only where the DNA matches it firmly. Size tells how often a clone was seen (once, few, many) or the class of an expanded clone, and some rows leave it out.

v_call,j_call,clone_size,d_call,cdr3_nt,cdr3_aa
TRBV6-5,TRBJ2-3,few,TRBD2,TGTGCCAGCAGTTTCCGACTAGCGGGGATATCAGATACGCAGTATTTT,CASSFRLAGISDTQYF
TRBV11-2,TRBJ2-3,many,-,TGTGCCAGCAGTAGTGATTTTGGCGATACGCAGTATTTT,CASSSDFGDTQYF
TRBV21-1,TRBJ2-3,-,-,TGTGCCAGCCCCCTCTTAGCGCTAAGCACAGATACGCAGTATTTT,CASPLLALSTDTQYF
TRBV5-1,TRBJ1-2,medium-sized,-,TGCGCCAGCAGCTGGGGGATGAGACACGGCTATGGCTACACCTTC,CASSWGMRHGYGYTF
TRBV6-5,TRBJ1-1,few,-,TGTGCCAGCAGTTACTCGCTAACTAAGGGGGTGAACACTGAAGCTTTCTTT,CASSYSLTKGVNTEAFF
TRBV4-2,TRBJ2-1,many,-,TGTGCCAGCAGCCTCCAGCCGGAAGGTCAGAGTTCCCCGGTCTTC,CASSLQPEGQSSPVF
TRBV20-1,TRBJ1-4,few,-,TGCAGTGCTCGCTCGAGGTACAAACTGTTTTTT,CSARSRYKLFF
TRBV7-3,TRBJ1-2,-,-,TGTGCCAGCAGCTTAGCCAGAGGCCTTGGCTACACCTTC,CASSLARGLGYTF
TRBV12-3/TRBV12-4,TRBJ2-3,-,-,TGTGCCAGCAGTTATGCACGGATCACAGATACGCAGTATTTT,CASSYARITDTQYF
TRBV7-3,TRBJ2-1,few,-,TGTGCCAGTTTCCCCGCCCGGGGGTCAGGTAGCAATGAGCAGTTCTTC,CASFPARGSGSNEQFF
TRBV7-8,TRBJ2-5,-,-,TGTGCCAGCAGCTTAGCGGGCAGGGAACCCCAAGAGACCCAGTACTTC,CASSLAGREPQETQYF
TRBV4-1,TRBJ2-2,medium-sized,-,TGCGCCAGCAGCCAGGTGTTTGGGGCCGGGGAGCTGTTTTTT,CASSQVFGAGELFF
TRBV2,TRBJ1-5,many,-,TGTGCCAGCAGCGAGGGTCCACAGCCCCAGCATTTT,CASSEGPQPQHF
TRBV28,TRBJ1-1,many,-,TGTGCCAGCAGTCCATTACAGGGTAGGGGCACTGAAGCTTTCTTT,CASSPLQGRGTEAFF
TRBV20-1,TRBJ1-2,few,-,TGCAGTGCTAGAGTCACAGGGAGCTATGGCTACACCTTC,CSARVTGSYGYTF
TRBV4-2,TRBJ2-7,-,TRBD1,TGTGCCAGCAGCCACGGACAGGGGGCGCAGTACGAGCAGTACTTC,CASSHGQGAQYEQYF
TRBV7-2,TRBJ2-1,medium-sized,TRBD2,TGTGCCAGCAGCCGCAGCGGGGGGAACTACAATGAGCAGTTCTTC,CASSRSGGNYNEQFF
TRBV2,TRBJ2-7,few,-,TGTGCCAGCAGTACAGTCAGCCTCTCCTACGAGCAGTACTTC,CASSTVSLSYEQYF
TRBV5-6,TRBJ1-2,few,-,TGTGCCAGCAGCATACGGGACCGAGCTAACTATGGCTACACCTTC,CASSIRDRANYGYTF
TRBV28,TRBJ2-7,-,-,TGTGCCAGCAGCCGAACCTACGAGCAGTACTTC,CASSRTYEQYF
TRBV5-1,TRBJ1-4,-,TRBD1,TGCGCCGGCAGCCCAATACTCCGAACAGGGGCAACTAATGAAAAACTGTTTTTT,CAGSPILRTGATNEKLFF
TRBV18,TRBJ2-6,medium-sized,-,TGTGCCAGCTCACCACCGAGGGGAGCCCTAGTTGGGGCCAACGTCCTGACTTTC,CASSPPRGALVGANVLTF
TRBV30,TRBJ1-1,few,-,TGTGCCTGGAGGGACCTAGAGGGGAGAGGGACTGAAGCTTTCTTT,CAWRDLEGRGTEAFF
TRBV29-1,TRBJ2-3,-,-,TGCAGCGCAGCACGGGGGCAGGGCACAGATACGCAGTATTTT,CSAARGQGTDTQYF
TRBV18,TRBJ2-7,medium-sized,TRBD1,TGTGCCAGCTCATCGGGACAGGGGGCGCGATGGCAGTACTTC,CASSSGQGARWQYF
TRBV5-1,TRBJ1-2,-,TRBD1,TGCGCCAGCAGCTTGGCCGGACAGGATAACTATGGCTACACCTTC,CASSLAGQDNYGYTF
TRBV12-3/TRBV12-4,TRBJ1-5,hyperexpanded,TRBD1,TGTGCCAGCAGTTCCCCGGGACAGGGATATAGCAATCAGCCCCAGCATTTT,CASSSPGQGYSNQPQHF
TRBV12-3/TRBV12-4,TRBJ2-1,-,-,TGTGCCAGCGTCCCGAGGGGCGCCTACAATGAGCAGTTCTTC,CASVPRGAYNEQFF
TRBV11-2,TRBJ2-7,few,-,TGTGCCAGCAGCTCTGAGCTCGGGGCCATCGCCTACGAGCAGTACTTC,CASSSELGAIAYEQYF
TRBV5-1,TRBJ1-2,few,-,TGCGCCAGCAGACTGGCCAGCAGCGCGGGAGGCTATGGCTACACCTTC,CASRLASSAGGYGYTF
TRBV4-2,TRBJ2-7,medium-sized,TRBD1,TGTGCCAGCAGCCAAGAGACAGGGGGGTCCTACGAGCAGTACTTC,CASSQETGGSYEQYF
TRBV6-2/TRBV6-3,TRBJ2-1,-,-,TGTGCCAGCAGTCACCGGGACCCCCGGGATGAGCAGTTCTTC,CASSHRDPRDEQFF
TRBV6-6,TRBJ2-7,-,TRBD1,TGTGCCAGCAGTTATTCCAGGGGGCACACCTACGAGCAGTACTTC,CASSYSRGHTYEQYF
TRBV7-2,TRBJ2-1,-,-,TGTGCCAGCAGACTCGTGGGGGGTGAGCAGTTCTTC,CASRLVGGEQFF
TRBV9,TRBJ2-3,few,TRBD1,TGTGCCAGCAGCGCGGGACCGGGGGACAGGGGAAGCACAGATACGCAGTATTTT,CASSAGPGDRGSTDTQYF
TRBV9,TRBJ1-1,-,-,TGTGCCAGCAGCGCCCTAGTGGGGGGACCCTTTATGAACACTGAAGCTTTCTTT,CASSALVGGPFMNTEAFF
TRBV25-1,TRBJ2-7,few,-,TGTGCCAGCAGGCTAGGGTACGAGCAGTACTTC,CASRLGYEQYF
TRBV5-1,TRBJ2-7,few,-,TGCGCCAGCAGCTTGGAACAGGGAGCTAACTACGAGCAGTACTTC,CASSLEQGANYEQYF
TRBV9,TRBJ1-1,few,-,TGTGCCAGCAGCCCTGCAGGTTGGGCTGAAGCTTTCTTT,CASSPAGWAEAFF
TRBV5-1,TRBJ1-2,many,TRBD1,TGCGCCAGCAGCATACAGGGGGCGCGGTCTGGCTACACCTTC,CASSIQGARSGYTF
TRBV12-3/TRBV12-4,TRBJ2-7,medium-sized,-,TGTGCCAGCAGTTTCGAGGCGTACGAGCAGTACTTC,CASSFEAYEQYF
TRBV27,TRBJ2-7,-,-,TGTGCCAGCAGTTTGTGGGATCGGCCCTACGAGCAGTACTTC,CASSLWDRPYEQYF
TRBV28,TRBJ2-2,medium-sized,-,TGTGCCAGCAGGCAAGCCACAGGTTCCGGGGAGCTGTTTTTT,CASRQATGSGELFF
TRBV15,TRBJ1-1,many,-,TGTGCCACCAGCAGAGACGCGGGGCGAGGGGCTGAAGCTTTCTTT,CATSRDAGRGAEAFF
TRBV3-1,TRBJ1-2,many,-,TGTGCCAGCCGCCCCGCGTCTATGCGGGGAGGTGGCTACACCTTC,CASRPASMRGGGYTF
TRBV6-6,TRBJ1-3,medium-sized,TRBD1,TGTGCCAGCAGTCGGGGGACAGGGTCCGGAAACACCATATATTTT,CASSRGTGSGNTIYF
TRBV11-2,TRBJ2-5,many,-,TGTGCCAGCAGCTTTAGGGTTTCTCCGGGAGAGACCCAGTACTTC,CASSFRVSPGETQYF
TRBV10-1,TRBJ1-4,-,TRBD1,TGCGCCAGCAACGAAGACAGGGCAACTAATGAAAAACTGTTTTTT,CASNEDRATNEKLFF
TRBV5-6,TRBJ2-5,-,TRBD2,TGTGCCAGCAGCTTGGGGCTAGCGGGGGGACCATTC,CASSLGLAGGPF